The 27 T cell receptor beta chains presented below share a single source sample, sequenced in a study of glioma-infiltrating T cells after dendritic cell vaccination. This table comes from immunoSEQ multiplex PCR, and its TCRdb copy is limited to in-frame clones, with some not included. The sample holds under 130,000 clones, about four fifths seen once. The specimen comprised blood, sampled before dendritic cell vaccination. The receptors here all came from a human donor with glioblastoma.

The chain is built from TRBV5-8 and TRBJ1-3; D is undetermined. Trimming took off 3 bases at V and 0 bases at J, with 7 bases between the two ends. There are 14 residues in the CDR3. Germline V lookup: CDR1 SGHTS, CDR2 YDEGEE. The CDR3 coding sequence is TGTGCCAGCAGCTCACAGAGCTCTGGAAACACCATATATTTT. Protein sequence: CASSSQSSGNTIYF.

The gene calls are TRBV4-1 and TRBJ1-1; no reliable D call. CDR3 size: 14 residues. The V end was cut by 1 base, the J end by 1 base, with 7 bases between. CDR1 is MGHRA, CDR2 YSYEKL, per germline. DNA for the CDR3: TGCGCCAGCAGCCAAGCCCCCCAGAACACTGAAGCTTTCTTT. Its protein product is CASSQAPQNTEAFF.

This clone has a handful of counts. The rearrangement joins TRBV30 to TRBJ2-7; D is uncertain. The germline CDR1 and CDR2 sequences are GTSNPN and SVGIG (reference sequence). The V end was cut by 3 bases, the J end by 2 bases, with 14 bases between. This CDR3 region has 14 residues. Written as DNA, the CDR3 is TGTGCCTGGAGCCCCGCCCTGGCTGCCTACGAGCAGTACTTC. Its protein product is CAWSPALAAYEQYF.

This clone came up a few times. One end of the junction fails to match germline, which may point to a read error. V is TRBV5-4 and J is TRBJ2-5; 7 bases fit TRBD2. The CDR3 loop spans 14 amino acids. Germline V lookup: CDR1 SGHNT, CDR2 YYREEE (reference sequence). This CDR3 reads CASRLEAGTETQYF. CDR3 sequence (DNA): TGTGCCAGCAGATTGGAAGCGGGGACCGAGACCCAGTACTTC.

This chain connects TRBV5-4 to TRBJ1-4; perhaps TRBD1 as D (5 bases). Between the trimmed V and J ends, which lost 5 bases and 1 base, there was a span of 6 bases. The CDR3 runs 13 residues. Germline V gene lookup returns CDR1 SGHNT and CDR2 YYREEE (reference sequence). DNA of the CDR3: TGTGCCAGCAGGACAGAAACTAATGAAAAACTGTTTTTT. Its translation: CASRTETNEKLFF.

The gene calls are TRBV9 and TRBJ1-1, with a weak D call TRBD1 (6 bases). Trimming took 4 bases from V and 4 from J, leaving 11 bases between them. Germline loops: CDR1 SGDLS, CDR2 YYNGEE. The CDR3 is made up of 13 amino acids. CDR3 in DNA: TGTGCCAGCAGCCGTAGGGGGGGCACTGAAGCTTTCTTT. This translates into CASSRRGGTEAFF.

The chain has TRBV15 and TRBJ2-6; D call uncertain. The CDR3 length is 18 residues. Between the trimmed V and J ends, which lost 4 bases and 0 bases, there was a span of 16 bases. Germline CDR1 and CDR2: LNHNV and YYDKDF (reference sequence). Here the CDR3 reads CATSIKTLISSGANVLTF. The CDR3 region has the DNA TGTGCCACCAGCATCAAGACACTCATAAGCTCTGGGGCCAACGTCCTGACTTTC.

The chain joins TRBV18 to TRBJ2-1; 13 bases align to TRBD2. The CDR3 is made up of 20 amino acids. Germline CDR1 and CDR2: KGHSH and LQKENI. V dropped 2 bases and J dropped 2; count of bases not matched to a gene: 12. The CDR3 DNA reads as TGTGCCAGCTCACCATGGTCCGGGACTAGCGGGGCCTTTACCTACAATGAGCAGTTCTTC. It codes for CASSPWSGTSGAFTYNEQFF.

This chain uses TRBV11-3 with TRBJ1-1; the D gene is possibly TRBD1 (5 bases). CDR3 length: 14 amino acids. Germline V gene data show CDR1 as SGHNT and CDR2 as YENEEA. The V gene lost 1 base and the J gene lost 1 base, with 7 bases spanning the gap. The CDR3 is CASSLGGGNTEAFF. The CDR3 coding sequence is TGTGCCAGCAGCTTAGGGGGGGGGAACACTGAAGCTTTCTTT.

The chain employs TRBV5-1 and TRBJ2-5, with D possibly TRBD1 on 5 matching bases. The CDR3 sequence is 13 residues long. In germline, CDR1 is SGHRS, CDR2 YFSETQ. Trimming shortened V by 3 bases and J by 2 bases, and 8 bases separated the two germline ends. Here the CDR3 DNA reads TGCGCCAGCAGCTCCCAGGGTCAAGAGACCCAGTACTTC. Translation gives CASSSQGQETQYF.

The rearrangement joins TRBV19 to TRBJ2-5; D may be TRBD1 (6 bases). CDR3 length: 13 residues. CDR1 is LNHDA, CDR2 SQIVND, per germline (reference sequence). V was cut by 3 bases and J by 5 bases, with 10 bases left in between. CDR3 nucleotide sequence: TGTGCCAGTAGTATCAGGGGTTGGGAGACCCAGTACTTC. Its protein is CASSIRGWETQYF. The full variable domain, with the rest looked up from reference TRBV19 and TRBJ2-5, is DGGITQSPKYLFRKEGQNVTLSCEQNLNHDAMYWYRQDPGQGLRLIYYSQIVNDFQKGDIAEGYSVSREKKESFPLTVTSAQKNPTAFYLCASSIRGWETQYFGPGTRLLVL.

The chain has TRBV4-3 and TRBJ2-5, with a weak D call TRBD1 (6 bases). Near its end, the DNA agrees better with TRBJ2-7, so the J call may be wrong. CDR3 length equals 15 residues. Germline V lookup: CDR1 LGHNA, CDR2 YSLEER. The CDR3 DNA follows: TGCGCCAGCAGCCAAGCTGATCAACAGGGCTACGAGCAGTACTTC. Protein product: CASSQADQQGYEQYF.

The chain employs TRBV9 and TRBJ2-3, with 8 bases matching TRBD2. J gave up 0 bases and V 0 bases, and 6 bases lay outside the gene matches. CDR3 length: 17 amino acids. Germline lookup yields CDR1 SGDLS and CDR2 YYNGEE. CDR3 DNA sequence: TGTGCCAGCAGCGTAGTAGGCGGGGGGTACAGCACAGATACGCAGTATTTT. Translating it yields CASSVVGGGYSTDTQYF.

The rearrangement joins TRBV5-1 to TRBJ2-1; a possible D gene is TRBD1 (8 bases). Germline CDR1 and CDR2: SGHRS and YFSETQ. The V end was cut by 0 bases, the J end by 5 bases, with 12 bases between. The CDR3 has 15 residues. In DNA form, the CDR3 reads TGCGCCAGCAGCTTGGGACAGGGGAGGGACAATGAGCAGTTCTTC. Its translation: CASSLGQGRDNEQFF. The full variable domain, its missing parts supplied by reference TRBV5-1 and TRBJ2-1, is KAGVTQTPRYLIKTRGQQVTLSCSPISGHRSVSWYQQTPGQGLQFLFEYFSETQRNKGNFPGRFSGRQFSNSRSEMNVSTLELGDSALYLCASSLGQGRDNEQFFGPGTRLTVL.

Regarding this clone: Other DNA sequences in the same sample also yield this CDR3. CDR3 amino acids: CASSLAGTGGYEQYF. The CDR3 nucleotides are TGCGCCAGCAGCTTGGCCGGGACAGGGGGCTACGAGCAGTACTTC. The V call is TRBV5-1, the J call TRBJ2-7, with 11 nucleotides matching TRBD1. The germline CDR1 and CDR2 sequences are SGHRS and YFSETQ. V shed 0 bases, J shed 3 bases, and the junction held 2 bases outside the gene matches. The CDR3 is 15 residues long.

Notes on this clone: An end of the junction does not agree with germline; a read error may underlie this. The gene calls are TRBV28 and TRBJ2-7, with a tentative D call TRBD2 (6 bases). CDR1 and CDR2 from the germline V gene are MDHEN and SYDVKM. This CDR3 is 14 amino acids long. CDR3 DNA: TGTGCCAGCAGCGGGGGAGGTGGGTCCTCCGAGCAGTACTTC. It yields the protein CASSGGGGSSEQYF.

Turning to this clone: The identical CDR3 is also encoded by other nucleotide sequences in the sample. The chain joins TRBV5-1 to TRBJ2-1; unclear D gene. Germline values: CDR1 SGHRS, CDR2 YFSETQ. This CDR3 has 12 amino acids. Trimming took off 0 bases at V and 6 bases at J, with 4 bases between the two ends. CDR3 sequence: CASSLAGNEQFF. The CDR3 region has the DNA TGCGCCAGCAGCTTGGCGGGCAATGAGCAGTTCTTC.

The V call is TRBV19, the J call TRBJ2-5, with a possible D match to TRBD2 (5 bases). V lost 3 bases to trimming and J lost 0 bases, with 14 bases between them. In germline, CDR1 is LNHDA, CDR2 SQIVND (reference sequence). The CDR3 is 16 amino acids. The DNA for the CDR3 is TGTGCCAGTAGTATGAGTGGGAAACTAGACCAAGAGACCCAGTACTTC. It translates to CASSMSGKLDQETQYF.

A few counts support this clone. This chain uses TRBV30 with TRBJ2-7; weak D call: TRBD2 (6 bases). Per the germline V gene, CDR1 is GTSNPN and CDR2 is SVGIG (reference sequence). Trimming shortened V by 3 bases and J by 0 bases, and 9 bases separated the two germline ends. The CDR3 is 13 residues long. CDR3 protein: CAWRTGGSYEQYF. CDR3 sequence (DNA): TGTGCCTGGAGGACCGGGGGCTCCTACGAGCAGTACTTC.

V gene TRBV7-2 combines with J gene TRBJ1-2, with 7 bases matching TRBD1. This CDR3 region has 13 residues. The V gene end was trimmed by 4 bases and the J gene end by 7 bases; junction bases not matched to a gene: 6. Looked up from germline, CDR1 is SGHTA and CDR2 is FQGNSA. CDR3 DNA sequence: TGTGCCAGCAGCTCGACAGGGATGGGTGGCTACACCTTC. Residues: CASSSTGMGGYTF.

CDR3 sequence: CASSEAGGTQGYGYTF. The DNA of the CDR3 is TGTGCCAGCAGTGAAGCGGGGGGGACTCAGGGCTATGGCTACACCTTC. The chain carries TRBV6-1 and TRBJ1-2, with D perhaps TRBD1 (5 bases). Germline CDR1 reads MNHNS; CDR2 reads SASEGT. CDR3 length equals 16 residues. V shed 0 bases and J shed 4 bases, with 15 bases lying between them.

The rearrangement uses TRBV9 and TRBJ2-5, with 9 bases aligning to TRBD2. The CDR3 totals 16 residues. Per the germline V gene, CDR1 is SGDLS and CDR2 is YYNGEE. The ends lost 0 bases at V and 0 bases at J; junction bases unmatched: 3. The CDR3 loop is CASSVVAGGYQETQYF. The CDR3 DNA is TGTGCCAGCAGCGTAGTTGCGGGGGGGTACCAAGAGACCCAGTACTTC. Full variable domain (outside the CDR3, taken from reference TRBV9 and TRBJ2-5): DSGVTQTPKHLITATGQRVTLRCSPRSGDLSVYWYQQSLDQGLQFLIQYYNGEERAKGNILERFSAQQFPDLHSELNLSSLELGDSALYFCASSVVAGGYQETQYFGPGTRLLVL.

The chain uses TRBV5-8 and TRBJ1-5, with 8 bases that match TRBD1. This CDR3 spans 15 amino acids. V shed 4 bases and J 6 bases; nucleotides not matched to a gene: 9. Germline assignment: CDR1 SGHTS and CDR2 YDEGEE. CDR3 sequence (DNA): TGTGCCAGCAGCCCGGGACAGGCCAGTAGTCAGCCCCAGCATTTT. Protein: CASSPGQASSQPQHF.

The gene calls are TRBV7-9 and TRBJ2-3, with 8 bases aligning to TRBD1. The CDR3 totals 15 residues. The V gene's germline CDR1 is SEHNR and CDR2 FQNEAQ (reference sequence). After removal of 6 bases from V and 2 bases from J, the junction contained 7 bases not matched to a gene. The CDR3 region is CASSPGGTLTDTQYF. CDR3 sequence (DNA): TGTGCCAGCAGTCCAGGGGGCACCCTCACAGATACGCAGTATTTT.

CDR3 protein: CASRTGGTTRPQHF. The CDR3 DNA sequence: TGTGCCAGCAGGACAGGGGGCACCACCCGGCCCCAGCATTTT. This chain connects TRBV6-6 to TRBJ1-5, with 10 bases that match TRBD1. The CDR3 extends over 14 amino acids. Trimming cost V 6 bases and J 9 bases; bases outside gene matches: 8. The germline gives CDR1 MNHNY, CDR2 SVGAGI (reference sequence).

The CDR3 loop is CASTIKDSSYNEQFF. For the CDR3, the DNA is TGCGCCAGCACCATTAAGGACAGCTCCTACAATGAGCAGTTCTTC. This chain connects TRBV5-1 to TRBJ2-1; D is perhaps TRBD1 (6 bases). This CDR3 has 15 residues. Germline V gives CDR1 SGHRS, CDR2 YFSETQ. Trimming removed 6 bases at V and 0 bases at J, with 13 bases between.

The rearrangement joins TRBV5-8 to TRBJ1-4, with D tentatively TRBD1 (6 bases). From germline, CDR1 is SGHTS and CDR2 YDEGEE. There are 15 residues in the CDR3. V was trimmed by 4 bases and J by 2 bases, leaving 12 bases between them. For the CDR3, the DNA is TGTGCCAGCAGCGCAGGACAGACCACTAATGAAAAACTGTTTTTT. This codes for CASSAGQTTNEKLFF.